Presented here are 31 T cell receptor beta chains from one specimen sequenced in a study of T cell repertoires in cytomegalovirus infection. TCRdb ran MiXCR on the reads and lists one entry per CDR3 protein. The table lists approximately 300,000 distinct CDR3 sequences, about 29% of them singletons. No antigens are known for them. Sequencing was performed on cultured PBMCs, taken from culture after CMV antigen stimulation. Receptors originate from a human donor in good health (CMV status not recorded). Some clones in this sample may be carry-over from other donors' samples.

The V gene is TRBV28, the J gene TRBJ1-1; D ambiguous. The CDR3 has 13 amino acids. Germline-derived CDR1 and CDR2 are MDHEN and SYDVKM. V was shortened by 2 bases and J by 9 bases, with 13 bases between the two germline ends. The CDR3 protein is CASSLSREQKAFF. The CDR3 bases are TGTGCCAGCAGTTTAAGTCGGGAGCAGAAAGCTTTCTTT.

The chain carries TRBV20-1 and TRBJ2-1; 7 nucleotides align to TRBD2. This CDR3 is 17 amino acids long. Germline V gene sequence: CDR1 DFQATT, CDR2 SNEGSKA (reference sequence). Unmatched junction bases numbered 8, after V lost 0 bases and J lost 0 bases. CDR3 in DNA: TGCAGTGCTAGAGATGTACGGGAGGCCAGCTCCTACAATGAGCAGTTCTTC. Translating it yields CSARDVREASSYNEQFF.

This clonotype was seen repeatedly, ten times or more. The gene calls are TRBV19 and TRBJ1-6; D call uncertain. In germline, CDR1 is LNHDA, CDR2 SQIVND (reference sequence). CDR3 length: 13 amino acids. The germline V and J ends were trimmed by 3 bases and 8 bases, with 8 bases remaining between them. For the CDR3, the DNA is TGTGCCAGTAGTATGGGGTTGGATTCACCCCTCCACTTT. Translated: CASSMGLDSPLHF.

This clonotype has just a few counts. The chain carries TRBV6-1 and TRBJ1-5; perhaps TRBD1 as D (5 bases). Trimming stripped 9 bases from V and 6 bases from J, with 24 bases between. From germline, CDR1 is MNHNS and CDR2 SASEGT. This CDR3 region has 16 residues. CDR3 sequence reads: CASRDASFVGSQPQHF. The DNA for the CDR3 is TGTGCCAGTCGGGACGCCTCATTCGTTGGGAGTCAGCCCCAGCATTTT.

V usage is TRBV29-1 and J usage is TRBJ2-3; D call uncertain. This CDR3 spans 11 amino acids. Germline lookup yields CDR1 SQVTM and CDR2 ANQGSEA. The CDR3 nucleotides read TGCCGGACCACGTCGGGAGATACGCAGTATTTT. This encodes CRTTSGDTQYF.

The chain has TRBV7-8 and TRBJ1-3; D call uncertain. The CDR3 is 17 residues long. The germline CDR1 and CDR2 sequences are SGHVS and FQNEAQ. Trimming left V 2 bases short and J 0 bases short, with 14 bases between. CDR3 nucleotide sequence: TGTGCCAGCAGCTTAATGGGTAGCTCCCCCTCTGGAAACACCATATATTTT. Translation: CASSLMGSSPSGNTIYF. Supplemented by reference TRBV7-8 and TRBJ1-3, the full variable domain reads GAGVSQSPRYKVAKRGQDVALRCDPISGHVSLFWYQQALGQGPEFLTYFQNEAQLDKSGLPSDRFFAERPEGSVSTLKIQRTQQEDSAVYLCASSLMGSSPSGNTIYFGEGSWLTVV.

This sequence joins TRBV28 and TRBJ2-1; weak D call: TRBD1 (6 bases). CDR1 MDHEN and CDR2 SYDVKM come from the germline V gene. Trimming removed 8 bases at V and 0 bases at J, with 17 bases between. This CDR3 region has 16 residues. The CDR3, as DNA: TGTGCCAGCCGCCCCGTGACAGGATTCTCCTACAATGAGCAGTTCTTC. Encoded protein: CASRPVTGFSYNEQFF.

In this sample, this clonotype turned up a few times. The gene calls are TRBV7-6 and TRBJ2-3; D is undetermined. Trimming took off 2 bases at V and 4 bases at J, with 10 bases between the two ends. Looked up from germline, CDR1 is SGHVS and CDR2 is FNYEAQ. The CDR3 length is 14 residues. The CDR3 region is CASSLQPRADTQYF. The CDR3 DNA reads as TGTGCCAGCAGCTTACAACCCCGGGCAGATACGCAGTATTTT.

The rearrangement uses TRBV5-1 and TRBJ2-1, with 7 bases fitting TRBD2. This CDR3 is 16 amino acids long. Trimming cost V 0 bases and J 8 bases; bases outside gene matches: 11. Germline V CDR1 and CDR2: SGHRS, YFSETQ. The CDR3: CASSLDLGGKGDEQFF. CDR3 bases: TGCGCCAGCAGCTTGGACCTGGGAGGGAAAGGAGATGAGCAGTTCTTC. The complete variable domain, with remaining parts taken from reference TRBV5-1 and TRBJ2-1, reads KAGVTQTPRYLIKTRGQQVTLSCSPISGHRSVSWYQQTPGQGLQFLFEYFSETQRNKGNFPGRFSGRQFSNSRSEMNVSTLELGDSALYLCASSLDLGGKGDEQFFGPGTRLTVL.

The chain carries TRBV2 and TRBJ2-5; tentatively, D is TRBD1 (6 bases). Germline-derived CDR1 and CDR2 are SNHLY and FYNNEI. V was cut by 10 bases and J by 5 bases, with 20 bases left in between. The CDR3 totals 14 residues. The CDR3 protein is CATLRGSGWETQYF. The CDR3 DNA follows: TGTGCCACTCTCAGGGGCTCTGGATGGGAGACCCAGTACTTC.

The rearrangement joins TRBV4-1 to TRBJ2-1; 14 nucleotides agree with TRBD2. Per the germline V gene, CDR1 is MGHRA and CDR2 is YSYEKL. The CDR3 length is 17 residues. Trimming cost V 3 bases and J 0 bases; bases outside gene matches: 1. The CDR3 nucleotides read TGCGCCAGCAGCCACGGGACTAGCGGGAGCTCCTACAATGAGCAGTTCTTC. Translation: CASSHGTSGSSYNEQFF.

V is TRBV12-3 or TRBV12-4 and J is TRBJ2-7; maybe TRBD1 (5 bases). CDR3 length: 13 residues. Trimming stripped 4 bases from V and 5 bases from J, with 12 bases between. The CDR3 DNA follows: TGTGCCAGCAGTTGGGGCCGGCCCCACGAGCAGTACTTC. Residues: CASSWGRPHEQYF.

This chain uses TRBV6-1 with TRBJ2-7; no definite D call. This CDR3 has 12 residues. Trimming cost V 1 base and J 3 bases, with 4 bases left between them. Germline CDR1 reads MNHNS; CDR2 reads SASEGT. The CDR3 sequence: CASSEVLYEQYF. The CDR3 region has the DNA TGTGCCAGCAGTGAAGTCCTCTACGAGCAGTACTTC.

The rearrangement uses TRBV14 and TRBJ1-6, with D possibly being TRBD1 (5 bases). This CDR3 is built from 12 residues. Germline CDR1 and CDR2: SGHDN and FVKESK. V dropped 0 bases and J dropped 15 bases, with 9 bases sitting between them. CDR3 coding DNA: TGTGCCAGCAGCCAAGAGGTGGGGGACCTCCACTTT. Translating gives CASSQEVGDLHF. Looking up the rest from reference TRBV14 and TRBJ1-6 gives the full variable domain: EAGVTQFPSHSVIEKGQTVTLRCDPISGHDNLYWYRRVMGKEIKFLLHFVKESKQDESGMPNNRFLAERTGGTYSTLKVQPAELEDSGVYFCASSQEVGDLHFGNGTRLTVT.

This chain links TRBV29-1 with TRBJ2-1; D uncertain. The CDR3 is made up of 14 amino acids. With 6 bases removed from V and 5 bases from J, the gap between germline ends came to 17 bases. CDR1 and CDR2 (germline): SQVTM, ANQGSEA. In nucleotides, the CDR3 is TGCAGCGTCCTGTGGCTCGCTAAAAACAATGAGCAGTTCTTC. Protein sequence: CSVLWLAKNNEQFF.

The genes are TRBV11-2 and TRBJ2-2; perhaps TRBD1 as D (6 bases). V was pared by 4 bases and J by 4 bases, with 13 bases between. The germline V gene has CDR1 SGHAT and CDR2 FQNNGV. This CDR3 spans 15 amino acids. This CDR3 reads CASSSVRGSTGELFF. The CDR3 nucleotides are TGTGCCAGCAGCTCCGTGAGGGGGAGCACCGGGGAGCTGTTTTTT. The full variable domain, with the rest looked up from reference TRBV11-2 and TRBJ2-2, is EAGVAQSPRYKIIEKRQSVAFWCNPISGHATLYWYQQILGQGPKLLIQFQNNGVVDDSQLPKDRFSAERLKGVDSTLKIQPAKLEDSAVYLCASSSVRGSTGELFFGEGSRLTVL.

The CDR3 loop reads CASSQVGHAGGSRAGELFF. The DNA of the CDR3 is TGTGCCAGCAGCCAAGTGGGTCATGCGGGAGGGAGCCGAGCCGGGGAGCTGTTTTTT. V usage is TRBV4-2 and J usage is TRBJ2-2; 9 nucleotides match TRBD2. This CDR3 contains 19 residues. Trimming removed 1 base from V and 6 bases from J; junction bases left unmatched: 15. From germline, CDR1 is LGHNA and CDR2 YNFKEQ.

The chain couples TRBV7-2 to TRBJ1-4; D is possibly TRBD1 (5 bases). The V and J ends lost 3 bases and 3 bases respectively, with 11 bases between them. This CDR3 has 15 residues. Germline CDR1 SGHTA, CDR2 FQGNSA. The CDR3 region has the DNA TGTGCCAGCAGCTTCCAGGGATTAGCTAATGAAAAACTGTTTTTT. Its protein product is CASSFQGLANEKLFF. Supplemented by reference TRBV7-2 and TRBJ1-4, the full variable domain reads GAGVSQSPSNKVTEKGKDVELRCDPISGHTALYWYRQSLGQGLEFLIYFQGNSAPDKSGLPSDRFSAERTGGSVSTLTIQRTQQEDSAVYLCASSFQGLANEKLFFGSGTQLSVL.

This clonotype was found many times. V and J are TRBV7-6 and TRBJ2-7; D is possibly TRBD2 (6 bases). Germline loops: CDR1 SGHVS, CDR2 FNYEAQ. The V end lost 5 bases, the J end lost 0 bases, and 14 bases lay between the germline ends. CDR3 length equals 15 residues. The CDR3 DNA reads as TGTGCCAGCAGCCCACCCGGGACTCACTCCTACGAGCAGTACTTC. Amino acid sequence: CASSPPGTHSYEQYF.

This CDR3 reads CASNSRASGGADTQYF. DNA of the CDR3: TGTGCCAGCAACTCCCGGGCTAGCGGGGGAGCCGATACGCAGTATTTT. V gene TRBV2 combines with J gene TRBJ2-3; 10 bases fit TRBD2. The length of the CDR3 is 16 residues. Trimming at V came to 7 bases and at J to 6 bases, leaving 13 bases not matched to a gene. Germline V gene sequence: CDR1 SNHLY, CDR2 FYNNEI.

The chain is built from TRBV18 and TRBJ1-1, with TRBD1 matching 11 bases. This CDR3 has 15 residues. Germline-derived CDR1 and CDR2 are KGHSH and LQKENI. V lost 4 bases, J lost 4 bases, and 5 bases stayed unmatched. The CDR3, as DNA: TGTGCCAGCTCACTCCAAGGGACAGGGGGCACTGAAGCTTTCTTT. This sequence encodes CASSLQGTGGTEAFF.

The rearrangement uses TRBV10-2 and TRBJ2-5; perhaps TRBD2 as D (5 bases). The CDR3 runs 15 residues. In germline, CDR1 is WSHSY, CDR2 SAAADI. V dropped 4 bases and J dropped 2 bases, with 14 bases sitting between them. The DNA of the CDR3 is TGCGCCAGCAGTGCCTCGAGGGTTTCACAAGAGACCCAGTACTTC. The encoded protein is CASSASRVSQETQYF.

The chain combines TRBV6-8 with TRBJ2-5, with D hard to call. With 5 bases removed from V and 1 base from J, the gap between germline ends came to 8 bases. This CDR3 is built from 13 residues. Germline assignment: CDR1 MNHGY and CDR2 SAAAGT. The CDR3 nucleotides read TGTGCCAGCAGTATCCACACCCAAGAGACCCAGTACTTC. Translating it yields CASSIHTQETQYF.

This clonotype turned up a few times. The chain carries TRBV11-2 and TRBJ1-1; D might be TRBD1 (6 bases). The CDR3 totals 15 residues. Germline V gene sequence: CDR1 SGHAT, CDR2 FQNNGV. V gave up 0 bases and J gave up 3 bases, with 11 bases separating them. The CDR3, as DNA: TGTGCCAGCAGCTTAGAGCCAGGGGACCACACTGAAGCTTTCTTT. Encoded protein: CASSLEPGDHTEAFF.

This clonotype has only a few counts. As DNA, the CDR3 is TGCAGCGTTCCTCAGCGGGAGAGCTCCTACAATGAGCAGTTCTTC. Translating gives CSVPQRESSYNEQFF. The chain recombines TRBV29-1 with TRBJ2-1; 8 bases are a match to TRBD2. The CDR3 consists of 15 residues. Looked up from germline, CDR1 is SQVTM and CDR2 is ANQGSEA. With 5 bases clipped from V and 0 bases from J, the junction kept 6 bases outside the gene matches.

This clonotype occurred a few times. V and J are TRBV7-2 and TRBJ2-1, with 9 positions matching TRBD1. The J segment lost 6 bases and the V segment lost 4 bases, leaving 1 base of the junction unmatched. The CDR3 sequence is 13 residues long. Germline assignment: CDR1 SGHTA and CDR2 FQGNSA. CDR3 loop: CASSWGQGNEQFF. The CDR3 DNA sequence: TGTGCCAGCAGCTGGGGACAGGGCAATGAGCAGTTCTTC.

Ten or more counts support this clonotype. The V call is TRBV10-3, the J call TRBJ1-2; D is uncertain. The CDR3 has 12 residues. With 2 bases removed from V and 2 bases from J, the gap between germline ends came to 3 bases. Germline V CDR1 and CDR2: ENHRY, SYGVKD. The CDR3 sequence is CAISEGNYGYTF. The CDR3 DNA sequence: TGTGCCATCAGTGAGGGAAACTATGGCTACACCTTC.

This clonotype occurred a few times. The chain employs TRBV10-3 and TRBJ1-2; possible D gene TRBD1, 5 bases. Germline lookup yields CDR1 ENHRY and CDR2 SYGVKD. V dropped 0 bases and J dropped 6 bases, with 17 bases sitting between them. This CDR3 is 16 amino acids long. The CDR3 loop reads CAISESTGAGWDGYTF. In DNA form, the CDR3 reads TGTGCCATCAGTGAGTCCACAGGAGCCGGGTGGGATGGCTACACCTTC.

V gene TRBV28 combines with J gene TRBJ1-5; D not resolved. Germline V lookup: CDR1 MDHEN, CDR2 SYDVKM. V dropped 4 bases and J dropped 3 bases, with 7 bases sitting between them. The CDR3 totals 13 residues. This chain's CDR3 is CASSSSVNQPQHF. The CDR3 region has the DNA TGTGCCAGCAGTTCGTCAGTCAATCAGCCCCAGCATTTT.

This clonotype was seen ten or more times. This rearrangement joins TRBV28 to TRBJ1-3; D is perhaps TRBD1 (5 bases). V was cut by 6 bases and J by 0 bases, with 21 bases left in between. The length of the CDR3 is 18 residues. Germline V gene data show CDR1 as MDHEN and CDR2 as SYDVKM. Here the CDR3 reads CASSRLGTTFFSGNTIYF. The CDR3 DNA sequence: TGTGCCAGCAGCCGACTCGGGACTACCTTCTTCTCTGGAAACACCATATATTTT.

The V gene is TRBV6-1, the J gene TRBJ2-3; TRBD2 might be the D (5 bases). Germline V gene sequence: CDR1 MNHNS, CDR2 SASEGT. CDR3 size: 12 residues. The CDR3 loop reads CVSGLRGDTQYF. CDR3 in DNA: TGTGTCTCCGGGCTCCGAGGGGATACGCAGTATTTT.